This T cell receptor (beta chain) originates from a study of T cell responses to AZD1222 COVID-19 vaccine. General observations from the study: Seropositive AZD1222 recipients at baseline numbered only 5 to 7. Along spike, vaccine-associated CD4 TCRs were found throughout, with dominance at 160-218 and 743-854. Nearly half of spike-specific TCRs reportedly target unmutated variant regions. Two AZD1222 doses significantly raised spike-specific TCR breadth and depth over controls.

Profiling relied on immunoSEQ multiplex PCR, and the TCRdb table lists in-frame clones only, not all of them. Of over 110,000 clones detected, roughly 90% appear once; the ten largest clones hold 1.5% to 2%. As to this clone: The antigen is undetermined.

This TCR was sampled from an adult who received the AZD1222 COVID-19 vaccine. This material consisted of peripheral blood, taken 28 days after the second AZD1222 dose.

The CDR3 bases are TGTGCCACCAGTTCGACAGGGGGTCTAGATACGCAGTATTTT. This encodes CATSSTGGLDTQYF. J is TRBJ2-3 and V is TRBV24-1; TRBD1 matches at 9 bases. Germline V gene data show CDR1 as KGHDR and CDR2 as SFDVKD. There are 14 residues in the CDR3. V shed 6 bases and J 5 bases; nucleotides not matched to a gene: 5.